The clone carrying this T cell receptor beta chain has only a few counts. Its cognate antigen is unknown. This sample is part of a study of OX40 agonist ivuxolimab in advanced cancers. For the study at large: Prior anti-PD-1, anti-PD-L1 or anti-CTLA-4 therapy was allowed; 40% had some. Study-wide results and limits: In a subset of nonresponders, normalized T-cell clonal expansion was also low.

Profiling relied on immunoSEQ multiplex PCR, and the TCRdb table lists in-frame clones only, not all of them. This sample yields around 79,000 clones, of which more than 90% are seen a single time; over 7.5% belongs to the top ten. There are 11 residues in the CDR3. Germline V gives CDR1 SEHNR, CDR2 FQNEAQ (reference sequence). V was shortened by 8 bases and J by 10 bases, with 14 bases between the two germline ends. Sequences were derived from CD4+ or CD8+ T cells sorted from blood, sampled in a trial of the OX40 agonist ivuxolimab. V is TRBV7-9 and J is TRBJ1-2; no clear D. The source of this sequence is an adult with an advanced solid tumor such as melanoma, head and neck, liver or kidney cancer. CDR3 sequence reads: CASRVGQHYTF. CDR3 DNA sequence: TGTGCCAGCCGCGTAGGTCAGCACTACACCTTC.